Sequencing of this TCR beta chain was carried out in a study of CD8 T cells in Susac syndrome. About the research overall: The Susac syndrome patients were therapy-naive, on corticosteroids, or on intravenous immunoglobulin alone at blood draw. Study results and caveats: The study's TCR sequencing and HLA analysis drew on a certain number of individuals. That number was acknowledged as relatively small.

Sequencing targeted TCR beta in blood CD8+ and CD4+ T cells. While CD8+ and CD4+ T cells were isolated negatively, TEMRA cells were enriched by FACS. cDNA came from around 0.5 to 1 ug RNA primed by random hexamers. TCRdb fed the immunoSEQ multiplex PCR reads into MiXCR, producing one record per CDR3 protein. The sample yields about 140,000 distinct CDR3 sequences, 95% seen once. In its sample, this clonotype was seen once. Its antigen is as yet unknown. V was pared by 4 bases and J by 2 bases, with 5 bases between. The CDR3 is 12 amino acids. CDR1 is LGHDT and CDR2 is YNNKEL in the germline V gene (reference sequence).

This chain connects TRBV3-1 to TRBJ1-1, with D uncertain. The clonotype comes from a human donor with Susac syndrome. The sample taken for sequencing was CD4+ T cells from PBMCs. In DNA, the CDR3 is TGTGCCAGCAGCCTTATAAACACTGAAGCTTTCTTT. Translation gives CASSLINTEAFF.